This T cell receptor beta chain was captured by sequencing in a study of T cell repertoires in cytomegalovirus infection. Study overall: The authors relied on CMV epitopes, both recently identified HLA-C-restricted and well-studied HLA-B-restricted. Study results and limitations: Dominant in the ex vivo response were TCR beta clonotypes restricted by HLA-C and specific for CMV.

TCRdb re-called the reads with MiXCR, one entry per CDR3 protein. The sample holds roughly 110,000 distinct CDR3 sequences, 30% seen once. Notes on this clonotype: The antigen is unknown. A junction end diverges from the germline sequence, so it may reflect a read error.

This CDR3 region has 22 residues. Per the germline V gene, CDR1 is MDHEN and CDR2 is SYDVKM. The chain couples TRBV28 to TRBJ2-7; 13 nucleotides line up with TRBD2. The source was CD8+ T cells from cultured PBMCs, collected from culture after CMV antigen stimulation. This clonotype originated in a human donor in good health (CMV status not recorded). Some clones in this sample may be carry-over from other donors' samples. The CDR3 DNA reads TGTGCCAGCAGTTACCCCCTGGACAGGGAGGGGACTAGCGGGGTCCTGACCTACGAGCGGTACTTC. Translating it yields CASSYPLDREGTSGVLTYERYF. The complete variable domain, with remaining parts taken from reference TRBV28 and TRBJ2-7, reads DVKVTQSSRYLVKRTGEKVFLECVQDMDHENMFWYRQDPGLGLRLIYFSYDVKMKEKGDIPEGYSVSREKKERFSLILESASTNQTSMYLCASSYPLDREGTSGVLTYERYFGPGTRLTVT.